The clone carrying this TCR beta chain was seen ten or more times. The data derive from a study of T cells in Graves' hyperthyroidism and ophthalmopathy. Used for diagnoses were clinical symptoms, serum thyroxine and TRAb, thyroid ultrasound and orbital computed tomography. RNA transcripts provided the source from which TCR beta CDR3 regions were amplified. During a first-round RT-PCR of the TCR CDR3, the HTBI primer set was used. In TCRdb, the multiplex PCR reads were re-called with MiXCR into one record per CDR3 protein. The top ten hold about 7% of the sample, which has roughly 570,000 distinct CDR3 sequences, more than 15% seen once. The CDR3 has 13 residues. V dropped 8 bases and J dropped 2 bases, with 10 bases sitting between them. The germline V gene encodes CDR1 KGHSH and CDR2 LQKENI.

The gene calls are TRBV18 and TRBJ2-1; D uncertain. The sequenced sample was blood. The sequence was obtained from a woman aged 25 to 39 with Graves' hyperthyroidism. The CDR3 here is CASSPGAYNEQFF. In DNA form, the CDR3 reads TGTGCCAGCAGCCCTGGGGCCTACAATGAGCAGTTCTTC. Together with reference TRBV18 and TRBJ2-1, the CDR3 gives the full variable domain: NAGVMQNPRHLVRRRGQEARLRCSPMKGHSHVYWYRQLPEEGLKFMVYLQKENIIDESGMPKERFSAEFPKEGPSILRIQQVVRGDSAAYFCASSPGAYNEQFFGPGTRLTVL.